Given below is one T cell receptor (beta chain) in context. Its antigen is as yet unknown. Sequencing was performed with immunoSEQ multiplex PCR; in TCRdb, only in-frame clones are kept and a portion is missing. The table lists 120,000 to 150,000 clones, about 91% of them singletons, with about 3.7% in the top ten. This sample is drawn from a study of T cell responses to AZD1222 COVID-19 vaccine. General study points: Seropositive at baseline were only 5 to 7 AZD1222 recipients.

The sample in question was peripheral blood, obtained on day 0 of MenACWY control vaccination. The sequence derives from an adult in good health.

CDR3 residues: CASSFPSSGALGETQYF. The CDR3 DNA is TGTGCCAGCAGCTTCCCGTCTAGCGGGGCCCTCGGGGAGACCCAGTACTTC. The genes are TRBV5-6 and TRBJ2-5, with TRBD2 identical over 9 bases. The CDR3 is 17 amino acids. Losses at the gene ends were 2 bases for V and 5 bases for J; bases not matched to a gene: 13. From germline, CDR1 is SGHDT and CDR2 YYEEEE. Using reference TRBV5-6 and TRBJ2-5 for the parts outside the CDR3, the full variable domain is DAGVTQSPTHLIKTRGQQVTLRCSPKSGHDTVSWYQQALGQGPQFIFQYYEEEERQRGNFPDRFSGHQFPNYSSELNVNALLLGDSALYLCASSFPSSGALGETQYFGPGTRLLVL.